The 5 T cell receptor beta chains listed next were all sequenced from one sample in a study of blood T cell repertoires in COVID-19. Repertoires were generated with immunoSEQ multiplex PCR, while TCRdb's copy carries only in-frame clones and drops some. Of fewer than 250,000 clones in the sample, more than 75% were seen once. Material for sequencing was peripheral blood. The receptors come from a woman of 80 years or more with COVID-19, enrolled during active disease.

The chain joins TRBV3-1 (or the pseudogene TRBV3-2) to TRBJ1-1; 7 bases agree with TRBD1. Germline CDR1 LGHDT, CDR2 YNNKEL (reference sequence). The V segment lost 3 bases and the J segment 3 bases; nucleotides outside the gene matches: 4. This CDR3 spans 14 amino acids. CDR3 loop: CASSHMTGYTEAFF. The CDR3 DNA reads TGTGCCAGCAGCCATATGACAGGGTACACTGAAGCTTTCTTT.

This chain uses TRBV5-1 with TRBJ1-1; D might be TRBD1 (5 bases). This CDR3 comprises 13 residues. Germline CDR1 is SGHRS and CDR2 is YFSETQ. The V end was cut by 1 base, the J end by 6 bases, with 10 bases between. CDR3 region: CASSLRGLAEAFF. CDR3 coding DNA: TGCGCCAGCAGCTTGAGGGGTTTAGCTGAAGCTTTCTTT.

The chain combines TRBV28 with TRBJ2-1; 10 nucleotides align to TRBD1. The CDR3 is made up of 16 amino acids. With 5 bases clipped from V and 6 bases from J, the junction kept 10 bases outside the gene matches. Germline loops: CDR1 MDHEN, CDR2 SYDVKM. This chain's CDR3 is CASSTPGQGTGNEQFF. The CDR3 bases are TGTGCCAGCAGTACACCGGGACAGGGGACGGGCAATGAGCAGTTCTTC.

The chain joins TRBV7-9 to TRBJ1-4; unclear D gene. CDR1 and CDR2 from the germline V gene are SEHNR and FQNEAQ (reference sequence). This CDR3 region has 15 residues. The V end was cut by 5 bases, the J end by 8 bases, with 18 bases between. CDR3 nucleotides: TGTGCCAGCAGCCCACCCCGGGGATTGGGCGAAAAACTGTTTTTT. It specifies CASSPPRGLGEKLFF.

This chain connects TRBV30 to TRBJ1-2, with 9 bases that match TRBD1. J lost 7 bases, V lost 0 bases, and 9 bases had no gene match. The CDR3 consists of 15 residues. Germline V lookup: CDR1 GTSNPN, CDR2 SVGIG (reference sequence). The DNA for the CDR3 is TGTGCCTGGAGTGTAAAACAGGGGGCGAGTGGTGGCTACACCTTC. Translated: CAWSVKQGASGGYTF.